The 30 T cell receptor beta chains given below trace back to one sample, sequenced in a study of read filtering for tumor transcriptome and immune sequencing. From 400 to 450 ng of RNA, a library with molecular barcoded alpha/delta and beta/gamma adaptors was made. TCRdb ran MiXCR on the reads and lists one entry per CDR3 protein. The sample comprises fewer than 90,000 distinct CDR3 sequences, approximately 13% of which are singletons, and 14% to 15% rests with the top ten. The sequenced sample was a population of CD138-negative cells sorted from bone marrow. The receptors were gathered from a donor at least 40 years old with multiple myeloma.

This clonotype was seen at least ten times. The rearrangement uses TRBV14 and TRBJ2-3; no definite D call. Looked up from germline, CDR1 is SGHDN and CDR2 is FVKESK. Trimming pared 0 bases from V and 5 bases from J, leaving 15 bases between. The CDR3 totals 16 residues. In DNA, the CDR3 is TGTGCCAGCAGCCAAGAAAAGGGCCTTTTGGGAGATACGCAGTATTTT. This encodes CASSQEKGLLGDTQYF.

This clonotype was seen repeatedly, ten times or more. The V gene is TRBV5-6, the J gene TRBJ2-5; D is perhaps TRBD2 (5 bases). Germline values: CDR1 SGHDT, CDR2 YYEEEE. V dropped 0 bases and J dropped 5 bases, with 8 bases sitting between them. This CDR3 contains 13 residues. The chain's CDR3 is CASSLASLETQYF. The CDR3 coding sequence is TGTGCCAGCAGCTTGGCTAGCCTGGAGACCCAGTACTTC.

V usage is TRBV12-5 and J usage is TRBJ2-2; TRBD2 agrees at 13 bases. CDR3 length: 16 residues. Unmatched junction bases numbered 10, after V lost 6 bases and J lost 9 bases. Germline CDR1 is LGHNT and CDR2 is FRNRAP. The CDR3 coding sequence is TGTGCTAGTGGAGGGGCACTAGCGGGAGGGATGAGGGAGCTGTTTTTT. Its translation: CASGGALAGGMRELFF. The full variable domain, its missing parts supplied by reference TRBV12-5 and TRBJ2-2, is DARVTQTPRHKVTEMGQEVTMRCQPILGHNTVFWYRQTMMQGLELLAYFRNRAPLDDSGMPKDRFSAEMPDATLATLKIQPSEPRDSAVYFCASGGALAGGMRELFFGEGSRLTVL.

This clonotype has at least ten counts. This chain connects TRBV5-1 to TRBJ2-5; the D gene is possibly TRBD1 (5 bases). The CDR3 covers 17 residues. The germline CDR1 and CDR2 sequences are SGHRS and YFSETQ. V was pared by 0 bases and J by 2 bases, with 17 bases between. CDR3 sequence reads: CASSLAVDSWLQETQYF. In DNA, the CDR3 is TGCGCCAGCAGCTTGGCCGTAGACAGCTGGCTTCAAGAGACCCAGTACTTC.

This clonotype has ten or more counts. CDR3 sequence (DNA): TGTGCCAGCAGCAAAATCTCACTAGCGGGACGGCGAATCGACACAGATACGCAGTATTTT. Translated: CASSKISLAGRRIDTDTQYF. The chain recombines TRBV21-1 with TRBJ2-3; the DNA was not compared with TRBD2, the D call given in the table. TRBV21-1 constitutes a pseudogene. This CDR3 is 20 amino acids long.

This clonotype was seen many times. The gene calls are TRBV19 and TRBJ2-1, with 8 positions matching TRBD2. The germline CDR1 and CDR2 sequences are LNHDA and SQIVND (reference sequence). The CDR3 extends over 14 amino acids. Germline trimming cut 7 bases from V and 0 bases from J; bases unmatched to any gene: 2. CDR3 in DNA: TGTGCCAGTACCCTAGCGGGCTCCTACAATGAGCAGTTCTTC. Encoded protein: CASTLAGSYNEQFF.

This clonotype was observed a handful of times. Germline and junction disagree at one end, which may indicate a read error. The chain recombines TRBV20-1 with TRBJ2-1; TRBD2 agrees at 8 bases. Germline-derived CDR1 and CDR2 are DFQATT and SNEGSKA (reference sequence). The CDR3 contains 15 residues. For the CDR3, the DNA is TGCAGTGCTAGAGATGCCGACACAGCGGGAGATGAGCGGTTCTTC. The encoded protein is CSARDADTAGDERFF.

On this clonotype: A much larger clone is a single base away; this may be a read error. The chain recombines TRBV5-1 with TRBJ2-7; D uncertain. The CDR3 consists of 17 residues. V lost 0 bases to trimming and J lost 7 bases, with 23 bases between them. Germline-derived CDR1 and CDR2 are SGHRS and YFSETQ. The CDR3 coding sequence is TGCGCCAGCAGCTTGGAATTATCCGGGTCGCCGCCCGGGGAGCAGTACTTC. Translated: CASSLELSGSPPGEQYF.

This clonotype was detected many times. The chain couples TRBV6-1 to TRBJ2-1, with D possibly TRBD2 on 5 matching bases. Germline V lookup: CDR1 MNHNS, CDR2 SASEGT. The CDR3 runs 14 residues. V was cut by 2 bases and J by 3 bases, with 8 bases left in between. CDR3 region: CASSETGYYNEQFF. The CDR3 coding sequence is TGTGCCAGCAGTGAAACGGGGTACTACAATGAGCAGTTCTTC.

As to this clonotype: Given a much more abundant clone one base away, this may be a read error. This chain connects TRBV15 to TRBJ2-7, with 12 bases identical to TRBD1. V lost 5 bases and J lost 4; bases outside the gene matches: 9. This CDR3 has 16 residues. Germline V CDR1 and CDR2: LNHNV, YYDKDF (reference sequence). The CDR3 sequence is CATSPPPGQGAYEQYF. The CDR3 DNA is TGTGCCACCAGCCCTCCACCGGGACAGGGGGCTTACGAGCAGTACTTC.

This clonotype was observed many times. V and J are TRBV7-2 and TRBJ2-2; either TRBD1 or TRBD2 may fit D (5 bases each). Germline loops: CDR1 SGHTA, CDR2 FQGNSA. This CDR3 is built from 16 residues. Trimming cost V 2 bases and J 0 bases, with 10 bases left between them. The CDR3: CASSLRDGANTGELFF. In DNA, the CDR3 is TGTGCCAGCAGCTTACGGGACGGCGCGAACACCGGGGAGCTGTTTTTT.

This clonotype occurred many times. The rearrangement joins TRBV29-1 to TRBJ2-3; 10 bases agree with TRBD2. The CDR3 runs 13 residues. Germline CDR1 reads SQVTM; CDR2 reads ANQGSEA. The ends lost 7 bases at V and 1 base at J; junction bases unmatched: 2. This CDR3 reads CSGGLAGTDTQYF. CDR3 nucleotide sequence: TGCAGCGGCGGACTAGCGGGCACAGATACGCAGTATTTT.

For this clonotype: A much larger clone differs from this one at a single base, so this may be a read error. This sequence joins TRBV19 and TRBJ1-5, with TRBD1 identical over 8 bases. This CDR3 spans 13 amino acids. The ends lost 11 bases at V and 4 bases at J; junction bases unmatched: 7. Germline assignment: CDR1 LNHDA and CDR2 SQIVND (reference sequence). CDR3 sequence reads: CAGTRQGNQPQHF. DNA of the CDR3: TGTGCCGGTACCCGACAGGGGAATCAGCCCCAGCATTTT.

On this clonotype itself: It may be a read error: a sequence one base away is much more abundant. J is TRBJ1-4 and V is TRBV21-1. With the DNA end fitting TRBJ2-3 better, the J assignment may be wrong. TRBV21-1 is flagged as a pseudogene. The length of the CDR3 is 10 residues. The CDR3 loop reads CASSGYSQYF. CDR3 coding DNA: TGTGCCAGCAGCGGGTATTCGCAGTATTTT.

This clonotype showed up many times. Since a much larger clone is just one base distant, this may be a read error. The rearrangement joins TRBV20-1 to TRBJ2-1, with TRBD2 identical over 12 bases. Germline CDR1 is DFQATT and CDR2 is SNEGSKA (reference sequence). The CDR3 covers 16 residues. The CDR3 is CSARGLTSGSNNGQFF. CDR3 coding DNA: TGCAGTGCTAGAGGCCTGACTAGCGGGAGCAACAATGGGCAGTTCTTC.

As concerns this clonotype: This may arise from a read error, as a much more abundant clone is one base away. CDR3 region: CASSLNGQNTDAFF. DNA of the CDR3: TGCGCCAGCAGCTTGAACGGACAGAACACTGACGCTTTCTTT. The chain links TRBV5-1 to TRBJ1-1; TRBD1 is a possible D gene (6 bases). Germline V gene lookup returns CDR1 SGHRS and CDR2 YFSETQ. The CDR3 is 14 residues long.

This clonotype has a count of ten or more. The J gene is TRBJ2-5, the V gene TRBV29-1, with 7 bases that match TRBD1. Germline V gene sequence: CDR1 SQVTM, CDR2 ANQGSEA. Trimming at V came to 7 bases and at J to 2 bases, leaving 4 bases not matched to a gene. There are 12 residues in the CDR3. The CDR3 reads CSASRGQETQYF. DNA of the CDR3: TGCAGCGCTAGCAGGGGGCAAGAGACCCAGTACTTC.

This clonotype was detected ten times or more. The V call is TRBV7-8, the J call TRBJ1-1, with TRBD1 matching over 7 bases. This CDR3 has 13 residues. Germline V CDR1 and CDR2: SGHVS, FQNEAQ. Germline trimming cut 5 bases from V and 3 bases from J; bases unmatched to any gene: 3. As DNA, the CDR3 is TGTGCCAGCAGCCGCCAGGGGGACACTGAAGCTTTCTTT. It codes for CASSRQGDTEAFF.

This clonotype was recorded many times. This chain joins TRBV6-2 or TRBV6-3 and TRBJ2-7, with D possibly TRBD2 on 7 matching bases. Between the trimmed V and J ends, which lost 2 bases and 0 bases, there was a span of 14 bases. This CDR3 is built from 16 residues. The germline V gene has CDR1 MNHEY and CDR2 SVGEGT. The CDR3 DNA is TGTGCCAGCAGTTACCCGAGGGGGGGAAGCTCCTACGAGCAGTACTTC. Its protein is CASSYPRGGSSYEQYF.

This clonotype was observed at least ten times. CDR3 sequence: CASSRRVGLVQETQYF. CDR3 DNA: TGTGCCAGCAGCCGCCGGGTAGGGCTAGTCCAAGAGACCCAGTACTTC. V is TRBV7-8 and J is TRBJ2-5; no firm D call. The germline V gene has CDR1 SGHVS and CDR2 FQNEAQ. The CDR3 has 16 amino acids. Trimming cost V 5 bases and J 1 base, with 17 bases left between them. The complete variable domain, with remaining parts taken from reference TRBV7-8 and TRBJ2-5, reads GAGVSQSPRYKVAKRGQDVALRCDPISGHVSLFWYQQALGQGPEFLTYFQNEAQLDKSGLPSDRFFAERPEGSVSTLKIQRTQQEDSAVYLCASSRRVGLVQETQYFGPGTRLLVL.

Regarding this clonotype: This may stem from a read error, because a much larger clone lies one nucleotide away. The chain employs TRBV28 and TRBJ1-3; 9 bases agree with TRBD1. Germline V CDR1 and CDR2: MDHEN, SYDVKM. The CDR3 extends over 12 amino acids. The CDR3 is CASSDRGNTIHF. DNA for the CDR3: TGTGCCAGCTCGGACAGGGGAAACACCATACATTTT.

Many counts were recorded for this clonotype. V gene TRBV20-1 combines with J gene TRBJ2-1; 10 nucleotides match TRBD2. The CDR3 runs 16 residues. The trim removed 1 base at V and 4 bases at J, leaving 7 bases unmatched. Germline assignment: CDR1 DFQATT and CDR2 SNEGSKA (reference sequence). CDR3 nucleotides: TGCAGTGCTAGAGTCCAGCGGGAGGGCCTTTACAATGAGCAGTTCTTC. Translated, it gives CSARVQREGLYNEQFF.

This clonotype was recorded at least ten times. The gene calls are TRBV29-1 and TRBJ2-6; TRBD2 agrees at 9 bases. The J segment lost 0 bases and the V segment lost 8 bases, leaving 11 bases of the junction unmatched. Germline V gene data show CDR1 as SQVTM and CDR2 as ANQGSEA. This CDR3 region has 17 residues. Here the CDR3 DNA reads TGCAGCTGTGAAATGCGGGAGGGCCCCTCTGGGGCCAACGTCCTGACTTTC. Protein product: CSCEMREGPSGANVLTF. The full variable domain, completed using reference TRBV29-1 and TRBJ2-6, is SAVISQKPSRDICQRGTSLTIQCQVDSQVTMMFWYRQQPGQSLTLIATANQGSEATYESGFVIDKFPISRPNLTFSTLTVSNMSPEDSSIYLCSCEMREGPSGANVLTFGAGSRLTVL.

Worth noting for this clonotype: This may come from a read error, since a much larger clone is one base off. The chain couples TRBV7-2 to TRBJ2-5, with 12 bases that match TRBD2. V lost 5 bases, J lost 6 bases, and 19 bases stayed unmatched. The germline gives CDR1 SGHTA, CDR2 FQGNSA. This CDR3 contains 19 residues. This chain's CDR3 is CASSLELWASGRALKTQYF. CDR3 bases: TGTGCCAGCAGCCTGGAACTTTGGGCTAGCGGGAGGGCCTTAAAGACCCAGTACTTC.

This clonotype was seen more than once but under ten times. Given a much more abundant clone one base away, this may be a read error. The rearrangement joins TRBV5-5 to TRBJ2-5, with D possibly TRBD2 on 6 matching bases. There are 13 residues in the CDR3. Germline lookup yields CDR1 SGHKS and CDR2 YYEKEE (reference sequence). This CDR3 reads CASSLSGGKTRYF. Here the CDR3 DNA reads TGTGCCAGCAGCTTGAGTGGCGGGAAGACCCGGTACTTC.

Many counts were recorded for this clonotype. The CDR3 DNA reads as TGCGCCAGGACCCAGGGGAAAGGCTCCTACGAGCAGTACTTC. Translating gives CARTQGKGSYEQYF. V is TRBV5-1 and J is TRBJ2-7, with D tentatively TRBD1 (6 bases). The germline V and J ends were trimmed by 8 bases and 0 bases, with 15 bases remaining between them. This CDR3 spans 14 amino acids. Germline values: CDR1 SGHRS, CDR2 YFSETQ.

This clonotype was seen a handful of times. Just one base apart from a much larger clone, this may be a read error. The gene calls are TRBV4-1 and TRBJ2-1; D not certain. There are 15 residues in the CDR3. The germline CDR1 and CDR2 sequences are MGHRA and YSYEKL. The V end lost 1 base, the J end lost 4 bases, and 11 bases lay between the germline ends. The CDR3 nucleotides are TGCGCCAGCAGCCAAGCTAGGGAACTGTACAATGAGCAGTTCTTC. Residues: CASSQARELYNEQFF.

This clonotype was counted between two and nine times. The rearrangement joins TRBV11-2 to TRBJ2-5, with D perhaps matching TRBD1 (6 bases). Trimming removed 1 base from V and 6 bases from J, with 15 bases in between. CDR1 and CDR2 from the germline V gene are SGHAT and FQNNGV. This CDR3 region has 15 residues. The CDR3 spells CASSLGRGPEKTQYF. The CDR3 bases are TGTGCCAGCAGCTTAGGCAGGGGACCCGAGAAGACCCAGTACTTC.

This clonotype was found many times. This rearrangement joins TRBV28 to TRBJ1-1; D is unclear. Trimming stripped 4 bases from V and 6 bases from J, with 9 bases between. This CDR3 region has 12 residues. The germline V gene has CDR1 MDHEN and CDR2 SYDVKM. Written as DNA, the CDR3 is TGTGCCAGCAGTTGGGGATACGCTGAAGCTTTCTTT. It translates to CASSWGYAEAFF.

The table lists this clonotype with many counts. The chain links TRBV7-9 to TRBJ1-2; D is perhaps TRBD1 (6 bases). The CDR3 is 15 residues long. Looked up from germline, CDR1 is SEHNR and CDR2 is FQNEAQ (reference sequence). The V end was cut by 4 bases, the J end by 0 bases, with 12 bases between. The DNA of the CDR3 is TGTGCCAGCAGCTCGTGGGACACGTCTAACTATGGCTACACCTTC. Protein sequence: CASSSWDTSNYGYTF.